This TCR beta chain was sequenced in a study of CD8+ T cells in alopecia areata (dated by TCRdb to the late 2010s). Context from the whole study: Treated patients were enrolled in an open-label pilot trial of oral tofacitinib, 5 to 10 mg twice daily, for moderate-to-severe alopecia areata. Patients received tofacitinib for 6 to 18 months and were then followed off drug for 6 months to check for delayed response and recurrence. High-throughput TCRbeta sequencing was used to examine T cell clonal expansion in alopecia areata in both the C3H/HeJ mouse model and human patients. Human TCRbeta sequencing covered scalp tissue and sorted CD4+ and CD8+ peripheral blood T cells from patchy and totalis/universalis alopecia areata patients and healthy controls. Patients on tofacitinib were biopsied at baseline and after 4 and 24 weeks of treatment, and several of the patients also had a later scalp biopsy. Clonality in the scalp was compared among normal scalp (n=4), patchy alopecia areata scalp (n=8), and alopecia totalis/universalis scalp (n=8). RNA was extracted with the PAXgene miRNA kit for fixed scalp, the miRNeasy kit for PBMCs, and the RNeasy kit for mouse skin. immunoSEQ multiplex PCR using 35 Vbeta forward primers and 13 Jbeta reverse primers was used to amplify TCRbeta CDR3 regions. The paper's findings and limits, for the study overall: Lesional scalp, especially in alopecia totalis/universalis, showed higher clonality and more expanded CD8+ clones than normal scalp, suggesting antigenic drive. Unlike mouse skin, which is dominated by gammadelta T cells, normal human skin has resident alphabeta T cells that are also sequenced, and this complicates analysis of the scalp TCR repertoire. Shared TCR sequences between patients were less evident than in mice, which may be partly attributable to HLA diversity in the patient population.

The library was generated by the immunoSEQ multiplex PCR assay. For TCR sequencing, RNA was extracted from every sample and reverse transcribed into cDNA to serve as template. SuperScript III was used for first-strand cDNA synthesis, primed with a 2:1 mix of oligo-dT and random hexamers. Amplification bias was assessed with a synthetic immune receptor repertoire, and residual bias was removed computationally. The original pipeline was this. After raw reads were preprocessed to remove errors, the CDR3 was defined following IMGT conventions as running from the conserved cysteine to phenylalanine. Clonality was computed by normalizing Shannon entropy by log2 of the number of productive unique TCRs and subtracting the result from 1. CD4 or CD8 identity of scalp clones was inferred by cross-referencing scalp TCRbeta sequences with sorted blood CD4 and CD8 repertoires. The source is immuneACCESS, and TCRdb retained only in-frame sequences with V and J called. Part of the clones is not carried over; for the studies checked, unresolved V genes explain less than half of this, and the remainder is unexplained. V, J and clone size reflect that table, while D and trimming were determined from the DNA. Present in this sample are 150,000 or so clones, around 47% of which were seen just once. Of the sample, more than 6.5% is held by the ten largest clones.

Peripheral blood and lesional scalp punch biopsies were obtained from patients with alopecia areata. PBMCs were isolated by density centrifugation and stained for CD3, CD4 and CD8, and CD4+ and CD8+ T cells were sorted on a FACSAria. As regards this clone: Its antigen is still unknown. Base quality data are lacking; no much larger clone is found one base away.

Taken from cysteine to phenylalanine, the CDR3 has 15 residues. Here the CDR3 DNA is all that survives: 45 bases in frame from base 1. Per the germline V gene, SGHRS is the CDR1 and YFSETQ is the CDR2. The V end gives up 4 bases and the J end 4 bases, leaving 6 bases in the junction not matched to a gene. The sequenced material came from CD4+ T cells sorted from blood. The chain is made from TRBV5-1 and TRBJ2-7, with 12 middle bases fitting TRBD2. The TCR sequence derives from a human donor with alopecia areata. The nucleotides read TGCGCCAGCAGCACGGGGACTAGCGGGTTGTACGAGCAGTACTTC. This sequence encodes CASSTGTSGLYEQYF.